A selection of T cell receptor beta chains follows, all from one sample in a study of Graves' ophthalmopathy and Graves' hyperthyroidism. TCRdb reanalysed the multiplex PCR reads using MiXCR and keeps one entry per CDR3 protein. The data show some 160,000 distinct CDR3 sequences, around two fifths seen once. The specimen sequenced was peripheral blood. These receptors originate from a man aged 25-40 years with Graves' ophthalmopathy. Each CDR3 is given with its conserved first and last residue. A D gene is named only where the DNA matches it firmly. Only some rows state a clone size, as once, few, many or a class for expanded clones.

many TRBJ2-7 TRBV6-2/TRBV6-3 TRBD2 TGTGCCAGCAGTTCCCCTGGGACTAGCGGGAACCCCTACGAGCAGTACTTC CASSSPGTSGNPYEQYF
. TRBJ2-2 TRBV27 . TGTGCCAGCAGTTTAAGAGGGGTACGTCGCACCGGGGAGCTGTTTTTT CASSLRGVRRTGELFF
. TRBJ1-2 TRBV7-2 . TGTGCCAGCAGCAGCTATCCTAGCAATAATGGCTACACCTTC CASSSYPSNNGYTF
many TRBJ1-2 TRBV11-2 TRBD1 TGTGCCAGCAGCGGCGGGGACAGGGGGCTGTCTAACTATGGCTACACCTTC CASSGGDRGLSNYGYTF
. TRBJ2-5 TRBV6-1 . TGTGCCAGCAGCTCGGGACGACAGGTGAAAGAGACCCAGTACTTC CASSSGRQVKETQYF
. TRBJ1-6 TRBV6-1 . TGTGCCAGCAACTGGACTCCTTCTAATTCACCCCTCCACTTT CASNWTPSNSPLHF
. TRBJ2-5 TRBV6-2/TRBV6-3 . TGTGCCAGCAGTTCAACGGGGAGCCAAGAGACCCAGTACTTC CASSSTGSQETQYF
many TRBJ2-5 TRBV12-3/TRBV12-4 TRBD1 TGTGCCAGCAGCAATACAGGGGTTGAGGGAGAGACCCAGTACTTC CASSNTGVEGETQYF
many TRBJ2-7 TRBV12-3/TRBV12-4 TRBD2 TGTGCCAGCAGTTTGCTAGCGGGAGTAGGCGAGCAGTACTTC CASSLLAGVGEQYF
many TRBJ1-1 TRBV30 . TGTGCCTGTGGGGAAAACACTGAAGCTTTCTTT CACGENTEAFF
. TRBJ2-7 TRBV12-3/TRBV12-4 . TGTGCCAGCAGTTTAGACGGGACAAACTACGAGCAGTACTTC CASSLDGTNYEQYF
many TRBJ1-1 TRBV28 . TGTGCCAGCAGTTTATACGGTAGACAGATGAACACTGAAGCTTTCTTT CASSLYGRQMNTEAFF
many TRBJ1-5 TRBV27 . TGTGCCAGCAGTGACCGAGGTAGAAGCAATCAGCCCCAGCATTTT CASSDRGRSNQPQHF
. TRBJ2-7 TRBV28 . TGTGCCAGCAGTTCGCGACTAACCTACGAGCAGTACTTC CASSSRLTYEQYF
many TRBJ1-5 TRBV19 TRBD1 TGTGCCAGTAGTCCCGGACAGGGGAAGTTTCAGCCCCAGCATTTT CASSPGQGKFQPQHF
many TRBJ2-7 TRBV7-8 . TGTGCCAGCAGCTTAGGATGGCAGGGCAGGTACTTC CASSLGWQGRYF
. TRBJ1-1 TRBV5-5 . TGTGCCAGCAGCTTGGACAGTGCCCTAACTGAAGCTTTCTTT CASSLDSALTEAFF
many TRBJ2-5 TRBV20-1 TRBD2 TGCAGTGCTAGCAAGGTTCCTAGCGGGAGTGGAGAGACCCAGTACTTC CSASKVPSGSGETQYF
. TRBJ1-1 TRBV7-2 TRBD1 TGTGCCAGCAGCCCCAGACAGGGTAGCACTGAAGCTTTCTTT CASSPRQGSTEAFF
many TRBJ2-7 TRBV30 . TGTGCCTGGAGCTCCTTAGGGGCTAGCTTTCAGTACTTC CAWSSLGASFQYF
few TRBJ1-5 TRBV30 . TGTGCCTGCCGGGACGCTAATCAGCCCCAGCATTTT CACRDANQPQHF
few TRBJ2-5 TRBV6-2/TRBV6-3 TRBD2 TGTGCCAGCAGATCCGGACTAGCGGGAGGGGAGACCCAGTACTTC CASRSGLAGGETQYF
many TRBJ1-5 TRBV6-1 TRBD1 TGTGCCAGCAGTGACCAGGGGGAAGACCAGCCCCAGCATTTT CASSDQGEDQPQHF
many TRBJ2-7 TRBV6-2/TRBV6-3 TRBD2 TGTGCCAGCAGTTACGCGCCGTCAAGCGGGAGCCCCTACGAGCAGTACTTC CASSYAPSSGSPYEQYF
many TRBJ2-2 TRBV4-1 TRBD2 TGCGCCAGCAGCCAAGTCCTAGCGGCTACCGGGGAGCTGTTTTTT CASSQVLAATGELFF
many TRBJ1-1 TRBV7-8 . TGTGCCGGCAGCTTCCTCAGCGAAGCTTTCTTT CAGSFLSEAFF
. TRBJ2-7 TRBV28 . TGTGCCAGCAGTTATAGCATCCCCCCCCACGAGCAGTACTTC CASSYSIPPHEQYF